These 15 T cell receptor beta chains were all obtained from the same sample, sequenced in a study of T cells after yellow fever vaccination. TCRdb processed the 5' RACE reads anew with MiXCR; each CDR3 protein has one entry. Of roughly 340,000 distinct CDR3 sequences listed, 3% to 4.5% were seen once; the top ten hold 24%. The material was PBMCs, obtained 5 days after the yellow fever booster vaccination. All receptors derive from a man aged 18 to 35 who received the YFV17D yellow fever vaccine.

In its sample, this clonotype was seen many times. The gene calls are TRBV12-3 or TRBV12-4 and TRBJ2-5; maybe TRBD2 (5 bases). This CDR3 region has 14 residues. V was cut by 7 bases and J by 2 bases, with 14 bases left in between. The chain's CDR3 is CASKSDYSQETQYF. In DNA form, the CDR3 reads TGTGCCAGCAAGTCAGACTATTCTCAAGAGACCCAGTACTTC.

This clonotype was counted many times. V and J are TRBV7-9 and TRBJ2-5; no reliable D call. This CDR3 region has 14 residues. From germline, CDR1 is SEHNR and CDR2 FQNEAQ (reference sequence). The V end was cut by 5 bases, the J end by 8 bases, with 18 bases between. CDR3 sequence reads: CASSPWTLGYTQYF. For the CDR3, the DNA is TGTGCCAGCAGCCCCTGGACCTTAGGGTACACCCAGTACTTC.

The CDR3 bases are TGTGCCAGCAGCCAAGATACTAGCGGAGGGGGGTTCTTC. This encodes CASSQDTSGGGFF. The chain links TRBV3-1 to TRBJ2-1; TRBD2 agrees at 8 bases. J lost 15 bases, V lost 0 bases, and 7 bases had no gene match. CDR1 is LGHDT, CDR2 YNNKEL, per germline (reference sequence). The CDR3 extends over 13 amino acids.

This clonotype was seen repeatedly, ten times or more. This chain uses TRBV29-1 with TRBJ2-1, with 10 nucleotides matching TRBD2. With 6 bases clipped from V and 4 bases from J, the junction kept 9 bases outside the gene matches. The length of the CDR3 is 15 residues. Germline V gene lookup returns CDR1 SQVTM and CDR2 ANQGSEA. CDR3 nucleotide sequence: TGCAGCGTCGCGCAGCTGACTAGCGGGTACAATGAGCAGTTCTTC. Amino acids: CSVAQLTSGYNEQFF.

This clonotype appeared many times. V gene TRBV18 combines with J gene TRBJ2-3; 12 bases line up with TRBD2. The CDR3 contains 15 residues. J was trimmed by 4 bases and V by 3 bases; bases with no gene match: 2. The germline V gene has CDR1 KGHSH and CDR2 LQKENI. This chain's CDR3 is CASSPTSGGSDTQYF. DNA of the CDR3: TGTGCCAGCTCACCGACTAGCGGGGGCTCAGATACGCAGTATTTT.

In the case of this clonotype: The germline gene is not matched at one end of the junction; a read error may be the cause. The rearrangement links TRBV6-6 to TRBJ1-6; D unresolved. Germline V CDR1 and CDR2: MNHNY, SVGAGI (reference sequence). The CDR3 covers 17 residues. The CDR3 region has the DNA TGTGCCAGCAGTTACTCGAAGAGGAGCTCCTATAGTTCACCCCTCCACTTT. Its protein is CASSYSKRSSYSSPLHF.

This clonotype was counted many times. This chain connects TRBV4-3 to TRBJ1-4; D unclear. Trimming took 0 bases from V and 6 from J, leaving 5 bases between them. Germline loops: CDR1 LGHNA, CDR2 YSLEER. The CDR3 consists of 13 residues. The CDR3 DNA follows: TGCGCCAGCAGCCAAGATACCCATGAAAAACTGTTTTTT. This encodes CASSQDTHEKLFF.

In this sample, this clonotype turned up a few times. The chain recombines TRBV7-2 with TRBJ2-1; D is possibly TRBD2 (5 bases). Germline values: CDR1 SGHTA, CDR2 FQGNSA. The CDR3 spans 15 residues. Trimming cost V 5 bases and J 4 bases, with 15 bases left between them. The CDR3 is CASSLQDGGYNEQFF. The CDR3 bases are TGTGCCAGCAGCCTCCAGGACGGAGGATACAATGAGCAGTTCTTC.

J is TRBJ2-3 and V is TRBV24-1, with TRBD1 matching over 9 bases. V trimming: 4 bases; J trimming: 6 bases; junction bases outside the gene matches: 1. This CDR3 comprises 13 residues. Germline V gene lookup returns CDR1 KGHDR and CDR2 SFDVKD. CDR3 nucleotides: TGTGCCACCAGTGAACAGGGGGCCGATACGCAGTATTTT. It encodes CATSEQGADTQYF.

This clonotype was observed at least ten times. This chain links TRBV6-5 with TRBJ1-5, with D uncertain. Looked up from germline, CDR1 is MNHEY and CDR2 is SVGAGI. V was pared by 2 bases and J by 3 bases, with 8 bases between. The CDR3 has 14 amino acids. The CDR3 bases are TGTGCCAGCAGTTACGCGGCAGCCAATCAGCCCCAGCATTTT. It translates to CASSYAAANQPQHF.

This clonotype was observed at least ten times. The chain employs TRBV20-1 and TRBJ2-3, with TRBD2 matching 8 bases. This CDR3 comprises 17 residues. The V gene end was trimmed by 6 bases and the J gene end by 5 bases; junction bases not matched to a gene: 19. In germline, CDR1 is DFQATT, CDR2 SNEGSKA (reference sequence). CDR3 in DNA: TGCAGTGCACACCCGGGGGGGCGGGGCCTTGCAGGAGATACGCAGTATTTT. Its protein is CSAHPGGRGLAGDTQYF.

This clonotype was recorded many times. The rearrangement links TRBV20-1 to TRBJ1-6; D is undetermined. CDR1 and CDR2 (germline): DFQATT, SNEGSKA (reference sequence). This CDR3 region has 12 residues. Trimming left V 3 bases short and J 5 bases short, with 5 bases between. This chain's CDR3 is CSASRNNSPLHF. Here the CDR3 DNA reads TGCAGTGCTAGTCGAAATAATTCACCCCTCCACTTT.

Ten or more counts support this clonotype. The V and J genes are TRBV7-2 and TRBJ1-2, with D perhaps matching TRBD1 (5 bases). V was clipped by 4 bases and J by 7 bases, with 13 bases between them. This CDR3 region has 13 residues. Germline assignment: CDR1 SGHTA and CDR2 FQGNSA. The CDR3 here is CASSSRGWGGYTF. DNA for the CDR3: TGTGCCAGCAGCTCACGGGGGTGGGGTGGCTACACCTTC.

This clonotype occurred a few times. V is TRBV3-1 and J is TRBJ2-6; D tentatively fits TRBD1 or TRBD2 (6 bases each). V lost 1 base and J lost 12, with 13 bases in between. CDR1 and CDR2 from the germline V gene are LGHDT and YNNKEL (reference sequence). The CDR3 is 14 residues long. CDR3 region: CASSQVPGASVLTF. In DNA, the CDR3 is TGTGCCAGCAGCCAAGTCCCGGGGGCAAGCGTCCTGACTTTC.

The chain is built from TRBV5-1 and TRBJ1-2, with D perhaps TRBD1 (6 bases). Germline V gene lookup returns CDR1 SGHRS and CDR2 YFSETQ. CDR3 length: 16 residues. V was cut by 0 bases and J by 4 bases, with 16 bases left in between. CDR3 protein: CASSLGGVDSSYGYTF. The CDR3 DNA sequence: TGCGCCAGCAGCTTGGGGGGGGTGGACAGCTCCTATGGCTACACCTTC.